This T cell receptor beta chain derives from a study of blood T cells in healthy people across ages. Note on this clonotype: The antigen remains unidentified.

Primers used in a second PCR of roughly 6 to 12 cycles were a sample-barcoded 5' primer and a J-beta primer mix. TCRdb re-analysed the 5' RACE reads in MiXCR, keeping a single row per CDR3 protein. The sample has over 1.5 million distinct CDR3 sequences; around 50% are singletons. General study results and limits: Whereas aged donors had fewer naive CD4+ cells, long-lived donors had more of them and higher diversity.

Germline CDR1 is SNHLY and CDR2 is FYNNEI. Trimming cost V 6 bases and J 7 bases, with 16 bases left between them. This CDR3 region has 14 residues. The donors, aged about 6 to 95, were healthy Caucasians from Russia. Sequenced input: blood. This receptor was taken from a woman between 40 and 55 years old in good health. V gene TRBV2 combines with J gene TRBJ1-5, with D unresolved. CDR3 sequence reads: CASSDAGQLQPQHF. CDR3 DNA sequence: TGTGCCAGCAGCGACGCCGGGCAGCTCCAGCCCCAGCATTTT.